These 8 T cell receptor beta chains came from one sample sequenced in a study of control samples from healthy donors and cancer patients (dated by TCRdb to 2018 to 2021). To prepare the library, the immunoSEQ multiplex PCR assay was applied. What TCRdb holds here is the immuneACCESS table cut down to in-frame rearrangements. Part of the clones is not present; checked against another copy, under half of the missing clones reflect an unresolved V gene, and the others are unexplained. For this sample there are about 120,000 clones; more than 90% appear just once. Around 5.4% of the sample is taken by the ten largest. The sequencing sample was made of blood. The receptors were sampled from a man aged 18 to 30 in good health.

The rearrangement links TRBV6-5 to TRBJ2-1; D gene ambiguous. V gave up 6 bases and J gave up 3 bases, with 6 bases separating them. CDR1 is MNHEY, CDR2 SVGAGI, per germline. This CDR3 has 12 residues. CDR3 region: CASSQNYNEQFF. The CDR3 DNA follows: TGTGCCAGCAGCCAGAACTACAATGAGCAGTTCTTC.

The chain joins TRBV2 to TRBJ1-5; TRBD1 matches 9 bases. Germline lookup yields CDR1 SNHLY and CDR2 FYNNEI. The trim removed 9 bases at V and 5 bases at J, leaving 2 bases unmatched. The CDR3 totals 12 residues. The CDR3 nucleotides read TGTGCCAGTCGGACAGGGGATCAGCCCCAGCATTTT. It codes for CASRTGDQPQHF.

The chain employs TRBV5-3 and TRBJ1-5; 7 nucleotides align to TRBD1. TRBV5-3 is marked as an open reading frame, function uncertain. V lost 3 bases to trimming and J lost 4 bases; unmatched junction nucleotides: 13. The CDR3 is 17 residues long. The CDR3 DNA reads TGTGCCAGAAGCTGGAACCGACAGGGCTCAGGGAATCAGCCCCAGCATTTT. Its translation: CARSWNRQGSGNQPQHF.

The V and J genes are TRBV2 and TRBJ1-6, with D perhaps matching TRBD1 (5 bases). The CDR3 is 13 amino acids. In germline, CDR1 is SNHLY, CDR2 FYNNEI. Trimming stripped 7 bases from V and 8 bases from J, with 12 bases between. CDR3 sequence (DNA): TGTGCCAGCACAGGGATTAGGGATTCACCCCTCCACTTT. Amino acids: CASTGIRDSPLHF.

This clone is a singleton in its sample. V is TRBV7-9 and J is TRBJ1-1, with 9 bases aligning to TRBD1. V trimming: 6 bases; J trimming: 4 bases; junction bases outside the gene matches: 3. Germline loops: CDR1 SEHNR, CDR2 FQNEAQ (reference sequence). The CDR3 totals 13 residues. CDR3 sequence reads: CASSMTGGTEAFF. The CDR3 DNA follows: TGTGCCAGCAGTATGACAGGGGGCACTGAAGCTTTCTTT.

This chain connects TRBV11-2 to TRBJ2-5; D perhaps matches TRBD1 (6 bases). CDR1 SGHAT and CDR2 FQNNGV come from the germline V gene. The CDR3 is 14 residues long. Deletions cut 5 bases from V and 1 base from J, with 11 bases between. The CDR3 region is CASSKTGFQETQYF. The DNA of the CDR3 is TGTGCCAGCAGCAAGACAGGATTCCAAGAGACCCAGTACTTC. The full variable domain, completed using reference TRBV11-2 and TRBJ2-5, is EAGVAQSPRYKIIEKRQSVAFWCNPISGHATLYWYQQILGQGPKLLIQFQNNGVVDDSQLPKDRFSAERLKGVDSTLKIQPAKLEDSAVYLCASSKTGFQETQYFGPGTRLLVL.

This clone came up a few times. The chain employs TRBV13 and TRBJ2-7; 9 bases map to TRBD2. J gave up 5 bases and V 2 bases, and 19 bases lay outside the gene matches. Germline loops: CDR1 PRHDT, CDR2 FYEKMQ (reference sequence). This CDR3 has 19 residues. CDR3 DNA: TGTGCCAGCAGCTTACAGGCCCTGGTGGTGGCGGGGGGGTTTAACGAGCAGTACTTC. Its protein is CASSLQALVVAGGFNEQYF.

The chain combines TRBV5-5 with TRBJ2-1; tentatively, D is TRBD1 or TRBD2 (5 bases each). The germline gives CDR1 SGHKS, CDR2 YYEKEE (reference sequence). The CDR3 has 15 residues. Trimming took off 2 bases at V and 0 bases at J, with 9 bases between the two ends. The CDR3 loop is CASSLWGNSYNEQFF. The CDR3 DNA is TGTGCCAGCAGCTTATGGGGGAACTCCTACAATGAGCAGTTCTTC.